Listed below are T cell receptor beta chains from one sample, sequenced in a study of response to subunit inactivated influenza vaccine. TCRdb itself ran the RT-PCR reads through MiXCR, one entry per CDR3 protein. The profile covers 650,000 to 850,000 distinct CDR3 sequences, with about 15% appearing a single time and 6% to 7% taken by the ten largest. Sequencing was performed on PBMCs from blood, taken roughly 2 weeks before vaccination. These receptors all stem from a man aged 45-60 years who received an inactivated influenza vaccine. The CDR3 runs from the conserved cysteine through the conserved F or W. The order of the fields is clone size, CDR3 length, V gene, CDR3 protein. Only some rows state a clone size, as once, few, many or a class for expanded clones.

few	13	TRBV2	CASTTGPQETQYF
NA	20	TRBV11-1	CASSLAFEAGTGRITDTQYF
NA	17	TRBV20-1	CSARPLGQLGDKNIQYF
NA	14	TRBV4-2	CASSQILDGGELFF
few	15	TRBV20-1	CSAHSGTSGTDTQYF
NA	15	TRBV7-9	CASSLALGLSYGYTF
many	15	TRBV19	CASSIDWKPRNEQFF
NA	16	TRBV18	CASSPLSGQGFEKLFF
few	14	TRBV15	CATSRDLRGNEQFF
few	15	TRBV5-6	CASSLDPPSGRAPCF
many	14	TRBV29-1	CSVSRDTSGNTIYF
NA	12	TRBV5-1	CASSRDFVEQYF
NA	17	TRBV19	CASSIGAGTGPRYEQYF
many	14	TRBV12-3/TRBV12-4	CASSLVQDTGELFF
many	16	TRBV12-3/TRBV12-4	CASSTGLAVNTGELFF
many	13	TRBV5-1	CATQKTDSYEQYF
NA	13	TRBV20-1	CSAGWAQGGEQYF
few	17	TRBV4-1	CASSQDYVAGAHNEQFF
few	14	TRBV19	CASTGGQDYQPQHF
few	13	TRBV5-1	CASKQQGDYEQYF
few	15	TRBV28	CASSYRLAGVGEQYF
NA	17	TRBV5-1	CASKTTSELSYNSPLHF
few	14	TRBV20-1	CSARGPGTSDEQFF
few	13	TRBV7-9	CASSVTGSVTQYF
NA	14	TRBV20-1	CSVQPRVKNYGYTF
few	11	TRBV20-1	CSARWKHEQYF
many	15	TRBV12-3/TRBV12-4	CASSRLAGAYNEQFF
few	16	TRBV5-1	CASSLQQGASGNTIYF
NA	10	TRBV7-4	CASSSGELFF
many	15	TRBV7-3	CASSSTGASTDTQYF
many	14	TRBV20-1	CSASLTSGYNEQFF
NA	13	TRBV10-2	CASSDPGNQPQHF
NA	15	TRBV6-2/TRBV6-3	CASRRDGVQNTEAFF
few	14	TRBV15	CATSRGEADYEQYF
many	12	TRBV12-3/TRBV12-4	CASSHGGVEAFF
few	12	TRBV2	CASSDDAYEQYF
few	15	TRBV18	CASSPQGESTGELFF
few	15	TRBV10-1	CASSERYGPSETQYF
NA	16	TRBV6-1	CASRGGGGPATDTQYF
NA	15	TRBV6-2/TRBV6-3	CASSPSGLPGDEQFF
NA	13	TRBV7-9	CAGKQGAADTQYF
few	14	TRBV12-3/TRBV12-4	CASSTSGHLYEQYF
few	13	TRBV20-1	CSARAGSDNEQFF
NA	15	TRBV29-1	CSVGRTSGGADTQYF
NA	14	TRBV4-2	CASSPGVGEQPQHF
NA	14	TRBV18	CASSPSGPGTGPDF
few	14	TRBV6-1	CASRPVSGANVLTF
NA	12	TRBV12-3/TRBV12-4	CASRRGDSPLHF
few	15	TRBV6-2/TRBV6-3	CASSDGQVLSDTQYF
few	14	TRBV6-2/TRBV6-3	CASSLRPRNTEAFF
few	16	TRBV6-2/TRBV6-3	CASSSRLGALTDTQYF
NA	13	TRBV7-2	CASSLVSGEKLFF